One sample yielded the 25 T cell receptor beta chains listed below, sequenced in a study of blood T cell repertoires in COVID-19. Data came from immunoSEQ multiplex PCR; TCRdb stores just in-frame clones and leaves some out. The sample consists of roughly 110,000 clones, about 84% of them appearing once. Sequenced: peripheral blood. The receptors originated from a woman aged 55-70 years with acute or convalescent COVID-19.

This rearrangement joins TRBV5-1 to TRBJ2-1; the D is unclear. The CDR3 sequence is 13 residues long. Germline CDR1 SGHRS, CDR2 YFSETQ. Trimming removed 4 bases from V and 2 bases from J, with 7 bases in between. This CDR3 is CASSPRAYNEQFF. The DNA for the CDR3 is TGCGCCAGCAGCCCCCGGGCCTACAATGAGCAGTTCTTC.

The V gene is TRBV5-1, the J gene TRBJ1-1; 10 bases align to TRBD1. Trimming removed 4 bases from V and 5 bases from J; junction bases left unmatched: 8. Germline V gene data show CDR1 as SGHRS and CDR2 as YFSETQ. The CDR3 covers 15 residues. The CDR3 protein is CASSVTGGGGTEAFF. The CDR3 nucleotides are TGCGCCAGCAGCGTGACAGGGGGCGGAGGGACTGAAGCTTTCTTT.

This chain links TRBV5-1 with TRBJ2-2; 7 bases map to TRBD2. Trimming cost V 0 bases and J 5 bases; bases outside gene matches: 4. Germline CDR1 is SGHRS and CDR2 is YFSETQ. This CDR3 has 15 amino acids. The CDR3 region has the DNA TGCGCCAGCAGCTTGGCACCGGGGGGAACCGGGGAGCTGTTTTTT. Amino acids: CASSLAPGGTGELFF.

The V and J genes are TRBV3-1 (or the pseudogene TRBV3-2) and TRBJ2-4, with 7 bases lining up with TRBD2. Germline assignment: CDR1 LGHDT and CDR2 YNNKEL (reference sequence). J gave up 8 bases and V 1 base, and 5 bases lay outside the gene matches. The CDR3 sequence is 14 residues long. DNA for the CDR3: TGTGCCAGCAGCCAAGGTCCGGGAGGAGACATTCAGTACTTC. Encoded protein: CASSQGPGGDIQYF.

The V call is TRBV7-2, the J call TRBJ1-6; a weak D match, TRBD1 (5 bases). This CDR3 has 16 amino acids. Looked up from germline, CDR1 is SGHTA and CDR2 is FQGNSA. V lost 7 bases and J 7 bases, leaving 20 bases between the germline ends. CDR3 coding DNA: TGTGCCAGCACCCAGACCAGGGCGGAGGGAAATTCACCCCTCCACTTT. Translated: CASTQTRAEGNSPLHF. The full variable domain, completed using reference TRBV7-2 and TRBJ1-6, is GAGVSQSPSNKVTEKGKDVELRCDPISGHTALYWYRQSLGQGLEFLIYFQGNSAPDKSGLPSDRFSAERTGGSVSTLTIQRTQQEDSAVYLCASTQTRAEGNSPLHFGNGTRLTVT.

This clone was recorded once. The V gene is TRBV5-8, the J gene TRBJ2-3; D is unresolved. Germline V gives CDR1 SGHTS, CDR2 YDEGEE. Trimming pared 4 bases from V and 6 bases from J, leaving 15 bases between. This CDR3 has 14 residues. The CDR3 DNA follows: TGTGCCAGCAGCACATCGACTTCTATCGATACGCAGTATTTT. Its translation is CASSTSTSIDTQYF. Full variable domain (remainder filled in from reference TRBV5-8 and TRBJ2-3): EAGVTQSPTHLIKTRGQQATLRCSPISGHTSVYWYQQALGLGLQFLLWYDEGEERNRGNFPPRFSGRQFPNYSSELNVNALELEDSALYLCASSTSTSIDTQYFGPGTRLTVL.

V and J are TRBV18 and TRBJ2-1; 10 bases agree with TRBD2. The CDR3 is made up of 15 amino acids. V lost 1 base to trimming and J lost 8 bases; unmatched junction nucleotides: 5. Germline CDR1 reads KGHSH; CDR2 reads LQKENI. The CDR3 spells CASSPRTSGGDEQFF. The CDR3 bases are TGTGCCAGCTCACCACGGACTAGCGGCGGCGATGAGCAGTTCTTC. The full variable domain, rest sourced from reference TRBV18 and TRBJ2-1, is NAGVMQNPRHLVRRRGQEARLRCSPMKGHSHVYWYRQLPEEGLKFMVYLQKENIIDESGMPKERFSAEFPKEGPSILRIQQVVRGDSAAYFCASSPRTSGGDEQFFGPGTRLTVL.

The rearrangement uses TRBV7-2 and TRBJ1-2; D is undetermined. Germline lookup yields CDR1 SGHTA and CDR2 FQGNSA. The CDR3 covers 13 residues. Trimming stripped 1 base from V and 2 bases from J, with 5 bases between. The CDR3 sequence: CASSLVGNYGYTF. CDR3 sequence (DNA): TGTGCCAGCAGCTTAGTGGGCAACTATGGCTACACCTTC. Together with reference TRBV7-2 and TRBJ1-2, the CDR3 gives the full variable domain: GAGVSQSPSNKVTEKGKDVELRCDPISGHTALYWYRQSLGQGLEFLIYFQGNSAPDKSGLPSDRFSAERTGGSVSTLTIQRTQQEDSAVYLCASSLVGNYGYTFGSGTRLTVV.

This clone was seen a handful of times. The rearrangement links TRBV30 to TRBJ2-7; TRBD2 matches 11 bases. The V and J ends lost 2 bases and 5 bases, in that order; junction bases with no gene match: 8. This CDR3 comprises 15 residues. CDR1 and CDR2 from the germline V gene are GTSNPN and SVGIG (reference sequence). The CDR3, as DNA: TGTGCCTGGAGTTCCCCGACTAGCGGGAAGCACGAGCAGTACTTC. The encoded protein is CAWSSPTSGKHEQYF.

This chain connects TRBV24-1 to TRBJ2-5; D not resolved. This CDR3 is built from 12 residues. Trimming removed 5 bases from V and 4 bases from J, with 7 bases in between. The V gene's germline CDR1 is KGHDR and CDR2 SFDVKD. The DNA for the CDR3 is TGTGCCACCAGTGGTCAGATAGAGACCCAGTACTTC. It encodes CATSGQIETQYF.

This clone showed up just a few times. The chain uses TRBV3-1 (or the pseudogene TRBV3-2) and TRBJ1-2, with D tentatively TRBD1 (5 bases). Trimming cost V 4 bases and J 8 bases, with 14 bases left between them. CDR3 length equals 13 residues. Germline V gene sequence: CDR1 LGHDT, CDR2 YNNKEL (reference sequence). CDR3 sequence: CASSPALGGGYTF. In nucleotides, the CDR3 is TGTGCCAGCAGCCCAGCTCTGGGGGGGGGCTACACCTTC.

The chain uses TRBV18 and TRBJ2-1; 11 nucleotides match TRBD2. V lost 9 bases, J lost 4 bases, and 8 bases stayed unmatched. Germline CDR1 and CDR2: KGHSH and LQKENI. The CDR3 is 15 amino acids. The CDR3 DNA reads as TGTGCCAGTCTGTTGGGACTAGCGGAGTACAATGAGCAGTTCTTC. The encoded protein is CASLLGLAEYNEQFF.

The chain recombines TRBV4-2 with TRBJ2-7; 7 bases are shared with TRBD2. J was trimmed by 3 bases and V by 7 bases; bases with no gene match: 12. Germline V lookup: CDR1 LGHNA, CDR2 YNFKEQ. The CDR3 sequence is 15 residues long. CDR3 DNA: TGTGCCAGCACCCCCTCGGCTAGCGGAATCTACGAGCAGTACTTC. This gives the protein CASTPSASGIYEQYF.

This chain joins TRBV7-9 and TRBJ1-1; no clear D gene. CDR1 and CDR2 from the germline V gene are SEHNR and FQNEAQ (reference sequence). The V end lost 3 bases, the J end lost 1 base, and 9 bases lay between the germline ends. The CDR3 covers 14 residues. CDR3 loop: CASSFYERNTEAFF. CDR3 DNA sequence: TGTGCCAGCAGCTTTTACGAGAGGAACACTGAAGCTTTCTTT.

CDR3 sequence: CASSQYNRDREAFF. The CDR3 coding sequence is TGCGCCAGCAGCCAATATAACCGGGACAGGGAAGCTTTCTTT. This chain uses TRBV4-1 with TRBJ1-1, with 8 bases lining up with TRBD1. Germline V gene data show CDR1 as MGHRA and CDR2 as YSYEKL. V shed 2 bases, J shed 8 bases, and the junction held 7 bases outside the gene matches. This CDR3 has 14 amino acids.

V gene TRBV28 combines with J gene TRBJ1-2, with D perhaps matching TRBD1 (5 bases). From germline, CDR1 is MDHEN and CDR2 SYDVKM. CDR3 length equals 14 residues. The V and J ends lost 3 bases and 2 bases respectively, with 10 bases between them. The CDR3 DNA is TGTGCCAGCAGTTTGCAGGGAGGAAACTATGGCTACACCTTC. Translating gives CASSLQGGNYGYTF.

This clone was counted a single time. The chain uses TRBV6-6 and TRBJ2-1; 8 nucleotides line up with TRBD2. The CDR3 is 15 residues long. The J segment lost 7 bases and the V segment lost 6 bases, leaving 11 bases of the junction unmatched. The V gene's germline CDR1 is MNHNY and CDR2 SVGAGI (reference sequence). The CDR3 loop reads CASSRGDSGENEQFF. As DNA, the CDR3 is TGTGCCAGCAGCCGCGGGGATAGCGGGGAGAATGAGCAGTTCTTC.

The J gene is TRBJ1-2, the V gene TRBV4-1, with D uncertain. The CDR3 is 13 amino acids. Germline CDR1 is MGHRA and CDR2 is YSYEKL. V lost 6 bases and J lost 7, with 15 bases in between. The CDR3 is CASSLRFLAGYTF. CDR3 nucleotide sequence: TGCGCCAGCAGTCTCAGGTTTCTTGCTGGCTACACCTTC.

This chain's CDR3 is CASGLPVSPQETQYF. The CDR3 DNA reads as TGTGCTAGTGGTTTGCCTGTAAGCCCCCAAGAGACCCAGTACTTC. The rearrangement joins TRBV12-5 to TRBJ2-5; D remains unclear. The CDR3 is 15 residues long. Germline V CDR1 and CDR2: LGHNT, FRNRAP. With 2 bases removed from V and 1 base from J, the gap between germline ends came to 11 bases.

This chain joins TRBV2 and TRBJ1-1; D unresolved. This CDR3 contains 13 residues. Per the germline V gene, CDR1 is SNHLY and CDR2 is FYNNEI. The V and J ends lost 6 bases and 2 bases respectively, with 10 bases between them. Written as DNA, the CDR3 is TGTGCCAGCAGCGTTTACAGAAACACTGAAGCTTTCTTT. Residues: CASSVYRNTEAFF.

This chain links TRBV6-1 with TRBJ1-5; D remains unclear. Germline V CDR1 and CDR2: MNHNS, SASEGT. The length of the CDR3 is 13 residues. V lost 2 bases and J 0 bases, leaving 2 bases between the germline ends. The CDR3 sequence: CASSERSNQPQHF. CDR3 bases: TGTGCCAGCAGTGAACGTAGCAATCAGCCCCAGCATTTT.

The V and J genes are TRBV19 and TRBJ1-5; D unclear. The CDR3 sequence is 13 residues long. In germline, CDR1 is LNHDA, CDR2 SQIVND (reference sequence). V lost 3 bases and J lost 4, with 7 bases in between. CDR3 sequence (DNA): TGTGCCAGTAGTATCCGGGAGAATCAGCCCCAGCATTTT. Translating gives CASSIRENQPQHF.

The chain combines TRBV5-1 with TRBJ1-2; tentatively, D is TRBD1 (6 bases). V was shortened by 4 bases and J by 0 bases, with 13 bases between the two germline ends. CDR3 length: 15 residues. Germline V CDR1 and CDR2: SGHRS, YFSETQ. The CDR3 DNA reads TGCGCCAGCAGCCTAGGGACAACCGCTAACTATGGCTACACCTTC. Protein sequence: CASSLGTTANYGYTF.

This clone was observed once. The J gene is TRBJ1-2, the V gene TRBV4-1, with 9 bases identical to TRBD1. Germline V gene sequence: CDR1 MGHRA, CDR2 YSYEKL. The CDR3 contains 13 residues. The trim removed 5 bases at V and 4 bases at J, leaving 2 bases unmatched. CDR3 in DNA: TGCGCCAGCAGCGTGGGACAGGGCTATGGCTACACCTTC. Its protein is CASSVGQGYGYTF.

The V and J genes are TRBV27 and TRBJ1-6, with 7 bases that match TRBD1. There are 17 residues in the CDR3. Germline CDR1 and CDR2: MNHEY and SMNVEV (reference sequence). The V segment lost 4 bases and the J segment 6 bases; nucleotides outside the gene matches: 12. CDR3 protein: CASSSPSRTGPNSPLHF. Written as DNA, the CDR3 is TGTGCCAGCAGTTCCCCGTCCCGGACAGGACCTAATTCACCCCTCCACTTT.